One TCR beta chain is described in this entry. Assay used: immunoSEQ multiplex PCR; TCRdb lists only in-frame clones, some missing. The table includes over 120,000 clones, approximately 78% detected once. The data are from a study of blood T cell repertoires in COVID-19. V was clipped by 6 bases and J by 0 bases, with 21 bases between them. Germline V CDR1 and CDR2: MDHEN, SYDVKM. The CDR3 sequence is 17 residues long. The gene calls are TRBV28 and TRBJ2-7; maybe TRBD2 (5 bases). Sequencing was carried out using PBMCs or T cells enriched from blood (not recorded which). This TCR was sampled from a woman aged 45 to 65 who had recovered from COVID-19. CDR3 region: CASSPTLALKSSYEQYF. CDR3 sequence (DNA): TGTGCCAGCAGCCCTACCCTAGCCCTCAAAAGCTCCTACGAGCAGTACTTC.